This entry describes one T cell receptor beta chain. The germline CDR1 and CDR2 sequences are DFQATT and SNEGSKA (reference sequence). The CDR3 loop spans 14 amino acids. Trimming shortened V by 3 bases and J by 1 base, and 13 bases separated the two germline ends. Using immunoSEQ multiplex PCR, the repertoire was profiled, and TCRdb retains in-frame clones only, with some absent. The sample lists under 300,000 clones, roughly nine tenths seen once, with around 1.7% in the top ten. These data originate in a study of blood T cell repertoires in COVID-19. Sequences were obtained from PBMCs or T cells enriched from blood (not recorded which). The source is a woman in her thirties or forties who had recovered from COVID-19. This chain uses TRBV20-1 with TRBJ2-7, with unresolved D. CDR3 bases: TGCAGTGCTAGTCGGCTAGGCCAATCCTACGAGCAGTACTTC. It is translated as CSASRLGQSYEQYF.